The 28 T cell receptor beta chains below were found in one sample sequenced in a study of T cell responses to AZD1222 COVID-19 vaccine. Produced via immunoSEQ multiplex PCR; TCRdb's table is partial and in-frame only. The profile shows 90,000 to 100,000 clones, about nine tenths of them singletons. The input for sequencing was peripheral blood, taken 28 days after the second AZD1222 dose. Receptors originate from an adult who received the AZD1222 COVID-19 vaccine.

This clone appeared a few times. This chain links TRBV7-3 with TRBJ2-1; D perhaps matches TRBD2 (6 bases). Trimming shortened V by 2 bases and J by 7 bases, and 15 bases separated the two germline ends. The V gene's germline CDR1 is SGHTA and CDR2 FQGTGA. CDR3 length equals 15 residues. Here the CDR3 reads CASSLERAAVNEQFF. CDR3 DNA: TGTGCCAGCAGCTTAGAGCGGGCCGCTGTGAATGAGCAGTTCTTC.

V is TRBV25-1 and J is TRBJ2-1; 8 nucleotides agree with TRBD1. The CDR3 contains 14 residues. The trim removed 8 bases at V and 3 bases at J, leaving 6 bases unmatched. CDR1 MGHDK and CDR2 SYGVNS come from the germline V gene. This CDR3 is CASGGTGIYNEQFF. CDR3 coding DNA: TGTGCCAGCGGGGGGACAGGTATCTACAATGAGCAGTTCTTC.

The chain couples TRBV6-5 to TRBJ2-7, with 8 bases matching TRBD1. J gave up 7 bases and V 5 bases, and 10 bases lay outside the gene matches. Germline V CDR1 and CDR2: MNHEY, SVGAGI. This CDR3 is built from 14 residues. The CDR3 DNA reads as TGTGCCAGCAGTCCTCTAGGACAGGGTAGGGAGCAGTACTTC. This translates into CASSPLGQGREQYF.

The chain joins TRBV12-5 to TRBJ2-7; 7 bases are a match to TRBD1. Germline CDR1 is LGHNT and CDR2 is FRNRAP. V lost 6 bases, J lost 6 bases, and 5 bases stayed unmatched. This CDR3 is 12 amino acids long. The CDR3 DNA sequence: TGTGCTAGTGGCAAGGGGACAGTCGAGCAGTACTTC. Its translation is CASGKGTVEQYF.

V gene TRBV19 combines with J gene TRBJ2-7, with a possible D match to TRBD1 (6 bases). Trimming removed 5 bases from V and 7 bases from J, with 15 bases in between. This CDR3 contains 13 residues. Germline CDR1 is LNHDA and CDR2 is SQIVND (reference sequence). Here the CDR3 reads CASSSQGLTEQYF. CDR3 DNA sequence: TGTGCCAGTAGTTCGCAGGGGCTAACGGAGCAGTACTTC.

The chain recombines TRBV24-1 with TRBJ1-4; 9 bases align to TRBD1. Germline CDR1 is KGHDR and CDR2 is SFDVKD. J was trimmed by 7 bases and V by 2 bases; bases with no gene match: 10. The CDR3 is 17 amino acids. The DNA of the CDR3 is TGTGCCACCAGTGATTGTTACAGGGGGCGCGATTGTGAAAAACTGTTTTTT. The encoded protein is CATSDCYRGRDCEKLFF.

The chain links TRBV11-3 to TRBJ2-1, with a weak D call TRBD1 (5 bases). V shed 4 bases and J shed 9 bases, with 13 bases lying between them. The germline V gene encodes CDR1 SGHNT and CDR2 YENEEA. The CDR3 sequence is 13 residues long. The CDR3 DNA sequence: TGTGCCAGCAGCTCCTCCAGGGCCGGTGAGCAGTTCTTC. Translation: CASSSSRAGEQFF. Using reference TRBV11-3 and TRBJ2-1 for the parts outside the CDR3, the full variable domain is EAGVVQSPRYKIIEKKQPVAFWCNPISGHNTLYWYLQNLGQGPELLIRYENEEAVDDSQLPKDRFSAERLKGVDSTLKIQPAELGDSAVYLCASSSSRAGEQFFGPGTRLTVL.

This clone was seen a single time. This rearrangement joins TRBV29-1 to TRBJ2-7; 7 bases line up with TRBD1. The trim removed 3 bases at V and 3 bases at J, leaving 5 bases unmatched. In germline, CDR1 is SQVTM, CDR2 ANQGSEA. This CDR3 spans 13 amino acids. The CDR3 region has the DNA TGCAGCGTTGATGGCAGGGGGAGCTACGAGCAGTACTTC. This gives the protein CSVDGRGSYEQYF.

The gene calls are TRBV28 and TRBJ2-7, with TRBD2 matching over 11 bases. V trimming: 5 bases; J trimming: 3 bases; junction bases outside the gene matches: 6. The length of the CDR3 is 15 residues. CDR1 and CDR2 (germline): MDHEN, SYDVKM. The CDR3 nucleotides read TGTGCCAGCAGTCCAACTAGCGGGAGTTTCTACGAGCAGTACTTC. This gives the protein CASSPTSGSFYEQYF.

The V gene is TRBV5-4, the J gene TRBJ2-1; 13 nucleotides match TRBD2. The junction had 6 bases not matched to a gene; V was cut back by 4 bases and J by 5 bases. Germline CDR1 SGHNT, CDR2 YYREEE (reference sequence). The CDR3 sequence is 16 residues long. This CDR3 is CASSLRTSGSHNEQFF. The DNA of the CDR3 is TGTGCCAGCAGCCTACGGACTAGCGGGAGCCACAATGAGCAGTTCTTC. The whole variable domain, filled in from reference TRBV5-4 and TRBJ2-1, reads ETGVTQSPTHLIKTRGQQVTLRCSSQSGHNTVSWYQQALGQGPQFIFQYYREEENGRGNFPPRFSGLQFPNYSSELNVNALELDDSALYLCASSLRTSGSHNEQFFGPGTRLTVL.

The genes are TRBV12-3 or TRBV12-4 and TRBJ1-4, with no clear D. The V gene lost 3 bases and the J gene lost 8 bases, with 7 bases spanning the gap. The CDR3 contains 12 residues. The CDR3 nucleotides read TGTGCCAGCAGTTTCGGACCGGAAAAACTGTTTTTT. It specifies CASSFGPEKLFF.

The V and J genes are TRBV19 and TRBJ2-7, with 8 bases identical to TRBD1. Trimming took 6 bases from V and 1 from J; bases not matched to a gene: 5. CDR3 length equals 14 residues. Germline lookup yields CDR1 LNHDA and CDR2 SQIVND (reference sequence). In DNA, the CDR3 is TGTGCCAGTAGGACTCAGGGGGCATCCTACGAGCAGTACTTC. Translating it yields CASRTQGASYEQYF.

The genes are TRBV10-3 and TRBJ2-1, with a tentative D call TRBD2 (6 bases). The CDR3 sequence is 14 residues long. Deletions cut 0 bases from V and 10 bases from J, with 13 bases between. Germline V gene lookup returns CDR1 ENHRY and CDR2 SYGVKD. As DNA, the CDR3 is TGTGCCATCAGTGAGTCGACTAGTTCGGTCGAGCAGTTCTTC. Its translation: CAISESTSSVEQFF.

This chain links TRBV27 with TRBJ2-1, with TRBD2 identical over 13 bases. Germline-derived CDR1 and CDR2 are MNHEY and SMNVEV (reference sequence). The CDR3 covers 15 residues. Unmatched junction bases numbered 6, after V lost 8 bases and J lost 5 bases. The CDR3 loop reads CASSTGTSGNNEQFF. The CDR3 DNA follows: TGTGCCAGCTCAACCGGGACTAGCGGGAACAATGAGCAGTTCTTC.

Comments on this clone: The sample contains more than one DNA sequence encoding this CDR3. V and J are TRBV12-3 or TRBV12-4 and TRBJ1-1, with a possible D match to TRBD1 (5 bases). V lost 2 bases and J 5 bases, leaving 9 bases between the germline ends. The CDR3 is 13 amino acids. The CDR3 region is CASSLYRGTEAFF. The CDR3 DNA reads as TGTGCCAGCAGTTTATACCGGGGGACTGAAGCTTTCTTT.

The chain links TRBV7-8 to TRBJ1-4; 7 bases are a match to TRBD1. V lost 6 bases to trimming and J lost 0 bases; unmatched junction nucleotides: 13. This CDR3 has 18 residues. Germline V gene lookup returns CDR1 SGHVS and CDR2 FQNEAQ. The CDR3 here is CASRSGTDNLATNEKLFF. The CDR3 bases are TGTGCCAGCAGATCCGGGACAGATAACCTAGCAACTAATGAAAAACTGTTTTTT.

The V gene is TRBV19, the J gene TRBJ2-1; 7 bases line up with TRBD1. The germline CDR1 and CDR2 sequences are LNHDA and SQIVND (reference sequence). The CDR3 totals 12 residues. After removal of 6 bases from V and 10 bases from J, the junction contained 6 bases not matched to a gene. The CDR3 nucleotides read TGTGCCAGTAGACAGAGAGGGGGCGAGCAGTTCTTC. It yields the protein CASRQRGGEQFF.

Written as DNA, the CDR3 is TGTGCCAGCTCACCCAGACTAGCGGGATTCTACGAGCAGTACTTC. It specifies CASSPRLAGFYEQYF. The chain combines TRBV18 with TRBJ2-7, with 11 nucleotides matching TRBD2. The trim removed 3 bases at V and 3 bases at J, leaving 4 bases unmatched. The CDR3 has 15 residues. Germline values: CDR1 KGHSH, CDR2 LQKENI.

The rearrangement joins TRBV29-1 to TRBJ2-2; a weak D match, TRBD1 (5 bases). The CDR3 extends over 15 amino acids. V shed 8 bases and J shed 0 bases, with 16 bases lying between them. From germline, CDR1 is SQVTM and CDR2 ANQGSEA. The CDR3 DNA sequence: TGCAGCATCTACAGGAGCACAACGAACACCGGGGAGCTGTTTTTT. It translates to CSIYRSTTNTGELFF.

V usage is TRBV20-1 and J usage is TRBJ1-1; a possible D gene is TRBD1 (6 bases). This CDR3 has 14 residues. V was shortened by 3 bases and J by 3 bases, with 14 bases between the two germline ends. The germline CDR1 and CDR2 sequences are DFQATT and SNEGSKA (reference sequence). The chain's CDR3 is CSASRTGRYTEAFF. The CDR3 DNA is TGCAGTGCTAGTAGAACAGGGAGGTACACTGAAGCTTTCTTT.

The chain is built from TRBV9 and TRBJ1-4; TRBD1 might be the D (5 bases). The CDR3 is 14 residues long. In germline, CDR1 is SGDLS, CDR2 YYNGEE. V lost 2 bases and J lost 8, with 13 bases in between. The CDR3 sequence is CASSVAGDREKLFF. CDR3 coding DNA: TGTGCCAGCAGCGTTGCGGGGGATAGGGAAAAACTGTTTTTT.

This clone was counted between two and nine times. The chain recombines TRBV27 with TRBJ2-7, with D unresolved. The germline V and J ends were trimmed by 2 bases and 2 bases, with 10 bases remaining between them. There are 14 residues in the CDR3. CDR1 is MNHEY and CDR2 is SMNVEV in the germline V gene (reference sequence). For the CDR3, the DNA is TGTGCCAGCAGTTTAGTCTACCAAACCTACGAGCAGTACTTC. The encoded protein is CASSLVYQTYEQYF.

This clone was found once. The chain combines TRBV28 with TRBJ2-1; D gene uncertain. This CDR3 is 15 amino acids long. Trimming took 5 bases from V and 1 from J, leaving 12 bases between them. Germline V gene lookup returns CDR1 MDHEN and CDR2 SYDVKM. In DNA, the CDR3 is TGTGCCAGCAGTCTACATGCGGAGTCCTACAATGAGCAGTTCTTC. Protein sequence: CASSLHAESYNEQFF.

This clone occurred a few times. V and J are TRBV27 and TRBJ1-1; tentatively, D is TRBD1 (5 bases). Germline loops: CDR1 MNHEY, CDR2 SMNVEV (reference sequence). The CDR3 consists of 14 residues. The V gene lost 6 bases and the J gene lost 11 bases, with 22 bases spanning the gap. CDR3: CASRSSRGGTGAFF. For the CDR3, the DNA is TGTGCCAGCAGGTCATCACGGGGGGGAACCGGGGCTTTCTTT.

Only one count was recorded for this clone. The gene calls are TRBV5-1 and TRBJ2-5; weak D call: TRBD1 (6 bases). Germline CDR1 reads SGHRS; CDR2 reads YFSETQ. The CDR3 spans 14 residues. Deletions cut 0 bases from V and 1 base from J, with 7 bases between. The CDR3 DNA is TGCGCCAGCAGCTTGGGGACAGTCCAAGAGACCCAGTACTTC. Translation: CASSLGTVQETQYF.

The V call is TRBV5-1, the J call TRBJ2-2; D is uncertain. V dropped 4 bases and J dropped 0 bases, with 13 bases sitting between them. Germline V CDR1 and CDR2: SGHRS, YFSETQ. The CDR3 sequence is 16 residues long. The CDR3 nucleotides read TGCGCCAGCAGCGAAGGCCCGCTAGCGAACACCGGGGAGCTGTTTTTT. It yields the protein CASSEGPLANTGELFF.

This clone was detected only once. CDR3 DNA sequence: TGTGCCAGCAGCTTAACGTTGAACACCGGGGAGCTGTTTTTT. Its translation is CASSLTLNTGELFF. The chain carries TRBV7-3 and TRBJ2-2; D not certain. The CDR3 has 14 residues. The ends were cut back, 0 bases at V and 1 base at J, with 3 bases in the middle. CDR1 is SGHTA and CDR2 is FQGTGA in the germline V gene.

This sequence joins TRBV28 and TRBJ1-1, with TRBD1 identical over 9 bases. There are 14 residues in the CDR3. CDR1 MDHEN and CDR2 SYDVKM come from the germline V gene. J gave up 4 bases and V 2 bases, and 2 bases lay outside the gene matches. Here the CDR3 DNA reads TGTGCCAGCAGTTTAGGGGACAGGGTCACTGAAGCTTTCTTT. This translates into CASSLGDRVTEAFF.